The entry below describes one T cell receptor beta chain. The antigen remains unidentified. These data originate in a study of shared clonotypes between healthy human individuals. On the study more broadly: Per donor, three plates held CD4 naive cells, three held CD4 memory, two held CD8 naive and one held CD8 memory. Findings of the study overall: Clonotype sharing among donors, it was expected, would be affected by sequencing depth.

Generated by immunoSEQ multiplex PCR, the TCRdb table keeps only in-frame clones and is missing some. The repertoire holds under 700,000 clones, with around 96% as singletons. CD45RO-negative CD8 cells positively selected for CCR7 made up the naive population, which excluded terminally differentiated effector memory CD45RA+ cells. Participating donors were healthy, HIV-negative adults free of recent acute infections or vaccinations. There were only Caucasian adults among the donors, and all lived in Nashville, Tennessee. CDR3 length: 17 residues. With V trimmed by 7 bases and J by 7 bases, 18 bases remained unmatched. CDR1 LNHDA and CDR2 SQIVND come from the germline V gene (reference sequence).

The rearrangement uses TRBV19 and TRBJ1-4; the match to TRBD1 covers 7 bases. The source is a woman in her twenties or thirties in good health. The sequenced sample was naive CD8+ T cells sorted from blood. CDR3 coding DNA: TGTGCCAGTATCAGGACAGGCTCCGGACTCACGCCTGAAAAACTGTTTTTT. Amino acid sequence: CASIRTGSGLTPEKLFF.